This TCR beta chain was profiled in a study of Tregs in tolerant kidney transplant recipients (dated by TCRdb to between 2018 and 2021). Regarding the complete study: Before combined kidney and bone marrow transplantation, this study identified donor-specific regulatory T cells using TCRbeta sequencing and then followed those same cells after transplant. TCRbeta repertoire sequencing was used in 3 healthy controls to compare several methods for expanding Tregs specific for an allogeneic donor.

Genomic DNA was extracted from sorted cells with the QIAGEN DNeasy Blood and Tissue Kit for TCRbeta CDR3 sequencing. High-throughput TCRbeta CDR3 sequencing was carried out commercially through immunoSEQ, with PCR amplification with bias correction and internal controls included. The paper's processing steps were these. A unique productive TCRbeta sequence was defined by the CDR3 nucleotide sequence when primers matched, and otherwise by the CDR3 amino acid sequence together with the Vbeta and Jbeta genes. As a correction for sorting error, sequences shared between sorted populations at a frequency ratio of 2:1 or less were discarded, and the remaining shared sequences were assigned to the higher population. A sequence counted as donor-reactive if, in CFSE-low cells, the sequence had a frequency of at least 0.01% and was expanded at least 5-fold compared with unstimulated cells. Repertoire divergence was quantified by Jensen-Shannon divergence using the top 100 TCRbeta sequences ranked by frequency. For samples with multiple sequencing runs, sorting error was corrected separately for each run before the runs were pooled. TCRdb took this table from immuneACCESS and kept in-frame rearrangements with V and J called. Such tables lack part of the clones; where checked against another copy, unresolved V genes explain under half of the gap, and the rest is unexplained. The DNA was the basis for D and trimming; V, J and clone size are from that table. This sample is represented by tens of thousands of clones; around 83% of them were singletons. The ten largest clonotypes hold around 4% of the sample.

About this clone itself: Its antigen is unknown. Base qualities are missing; no much larger clone stands one base away.

Unstimulated Tregs (CD4+CD25+CD127-), CD4+ non-Tregs (CD4+CD25-), CD4 and CD8 cells were FACS-sorted from thawed PBMCs. Blood from healthy controls was obtained either from healthy volunteers or as purchased buffy coats. Healthy control blood was separated into PBMCs by Ficoll density gradient and cryopreserved, and patient PBMCs were collected both before and after transplant. Study-wide conclusions, independent of this receptor: Expanding Tregs with activated donor B cells appeared to identify the most biologically relevant and donor-specific TCRbeta repertoire. The study was limited by small patient numbers, and the findings need validation in larger populations and under other immunosuppression protocols. Biological reproducibility was not examined directly, but technical replication error appeared to be minimal.

CDR1 SNHLY and CDR2 FYNNEI are derived from the germline V gene. V and J are truncated by 1 base and 6 bases respectively, leaving an intervening sequence of 15 bases. The CDR3 has 16 amino acids, counting the end cysteine and phenylalanine. Only the CDR3 portion is preserved as DNA: 48 bases, with reading frame beginning at the first base. The sequenced material came from CD4+ T cells from blood. The rearranged chain carries TRBV2 and TRBJ2-2; the D gene cannot be resolved reliably. The receptor comes from a human donor in good health. The base sequence is TGTGCCAGCAGTGAAGAGACGGTCCTTTTCCCCGGGGAGCTGTTTTTT. This codes for CASSEETVLFPGELFF.